The clone carrying this T cell receptor (beta chain) was observed at least ten times. Its antigen is unidentified. MiXCR, run by TCRdb on the reads, gives a single entry per CDR3 protein. This sample has almost 300,000 distinct CDR3 sequences, with approximately 8.9% found just once. This specimen belongs to a study of T cell repertoires in cytomegalovirus infection. Overall study: In public TCR beta signatures, there were indications of both CMV infection and matching HLA type. Study-level findings and limits: Carriers of CMV plus the relevant HLA were identified by cumulative public TCR beta family frequency.

Germline V gives CDR1 MNHEY, CDR2 SVGEGT. Trimming removed 4 bases from V and 0 bases from J; junction bases left unmatched: 15. The CDR3 has 19 amino acids. The sequenced sample consisted of PBMCs. The V gene is TRBV6-2 or TRBV6-3, the J gene TRBJ2-4; 7 nucleotides align to TRBD1. The sequence was obtained from a human donor in good health (CMV status not recorded). Some clones in this sample may be carry-over from other donors' samples. The CDR3 protein is CASSSPTGATELAKNIQYF. CDR3 DNA: TGTGCCAGCAGTTCTCCCACAGGGGCGACCGAACTAGCCAAAAACATTCAGTACTTC.